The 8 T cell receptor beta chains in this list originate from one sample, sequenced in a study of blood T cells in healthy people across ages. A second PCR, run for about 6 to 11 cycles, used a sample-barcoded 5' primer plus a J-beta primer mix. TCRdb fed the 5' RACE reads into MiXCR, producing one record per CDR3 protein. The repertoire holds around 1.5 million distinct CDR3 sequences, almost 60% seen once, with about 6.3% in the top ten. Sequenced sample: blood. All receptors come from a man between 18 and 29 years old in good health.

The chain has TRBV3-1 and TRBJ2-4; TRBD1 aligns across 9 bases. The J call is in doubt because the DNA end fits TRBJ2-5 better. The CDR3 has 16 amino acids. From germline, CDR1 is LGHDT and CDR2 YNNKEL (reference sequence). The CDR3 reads CAIPAGTGCPQETQYF. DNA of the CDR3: TGTGCTATCCCGGCGGGGACAGGGTGTCCCCAAGAGACCCAGTACTTC.

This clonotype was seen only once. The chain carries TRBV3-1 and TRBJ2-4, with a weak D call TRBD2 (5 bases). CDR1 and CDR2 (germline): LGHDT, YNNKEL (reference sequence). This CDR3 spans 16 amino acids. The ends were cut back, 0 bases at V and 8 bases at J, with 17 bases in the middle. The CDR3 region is CASSQDGSFRKDIQYF. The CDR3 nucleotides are TGTGCCAGCAGCCAAGATGGGAGCTTCAGGAAGGACATTCAGTACTTC.

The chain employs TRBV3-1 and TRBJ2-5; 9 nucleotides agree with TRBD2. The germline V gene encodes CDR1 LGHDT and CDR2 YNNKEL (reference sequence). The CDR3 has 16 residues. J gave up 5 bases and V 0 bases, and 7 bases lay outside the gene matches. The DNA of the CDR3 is TGTGCCAGCAGCCAAGAGGGGCGGGGGGGCCTGGAGACCCAGTACTTC. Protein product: CASSQEGRGGLETQYF.

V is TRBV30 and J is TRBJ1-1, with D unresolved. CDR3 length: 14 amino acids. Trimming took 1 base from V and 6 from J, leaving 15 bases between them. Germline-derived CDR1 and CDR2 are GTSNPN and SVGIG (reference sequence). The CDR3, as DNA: TGTGCCTGGAGTGATACACCGGGCAATCCTGAAGCTTTCTTT. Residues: CAWSDTPGNPEAFF.

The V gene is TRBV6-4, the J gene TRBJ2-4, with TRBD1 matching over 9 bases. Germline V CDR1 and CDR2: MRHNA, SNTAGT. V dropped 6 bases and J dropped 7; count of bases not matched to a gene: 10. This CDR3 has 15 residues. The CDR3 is CASSPAGTGPNIQYF. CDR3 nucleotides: TGTGCCAGCAGCCCTGCTGGGACAGGGCCCAACATTCAGTACTTC.

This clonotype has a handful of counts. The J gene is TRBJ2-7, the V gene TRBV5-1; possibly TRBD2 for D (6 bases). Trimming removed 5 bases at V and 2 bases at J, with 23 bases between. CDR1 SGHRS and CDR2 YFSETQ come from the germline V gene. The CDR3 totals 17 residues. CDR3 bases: TGCGCCAGCAGATCATCATATGGCGGGGCCGACACCTACGAGCAGTACTTC. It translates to CASRSSYGGADTYEQYF.

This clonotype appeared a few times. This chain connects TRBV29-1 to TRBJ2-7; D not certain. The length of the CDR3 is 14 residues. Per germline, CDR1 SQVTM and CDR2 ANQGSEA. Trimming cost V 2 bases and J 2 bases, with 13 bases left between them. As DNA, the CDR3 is TGCAGCGTTGAATCTCGGACGCCTCCCTACGAGCAGTACTTC. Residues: CSVESRTPPYEQYF.

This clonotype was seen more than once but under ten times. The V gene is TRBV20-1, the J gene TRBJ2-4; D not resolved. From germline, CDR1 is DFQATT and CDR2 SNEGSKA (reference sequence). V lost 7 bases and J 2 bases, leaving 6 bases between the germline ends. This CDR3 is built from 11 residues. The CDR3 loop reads CSVRTKNIQYF. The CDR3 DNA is TGCAGTGTAAGGACCAAAAACATTCAGTACTTC.